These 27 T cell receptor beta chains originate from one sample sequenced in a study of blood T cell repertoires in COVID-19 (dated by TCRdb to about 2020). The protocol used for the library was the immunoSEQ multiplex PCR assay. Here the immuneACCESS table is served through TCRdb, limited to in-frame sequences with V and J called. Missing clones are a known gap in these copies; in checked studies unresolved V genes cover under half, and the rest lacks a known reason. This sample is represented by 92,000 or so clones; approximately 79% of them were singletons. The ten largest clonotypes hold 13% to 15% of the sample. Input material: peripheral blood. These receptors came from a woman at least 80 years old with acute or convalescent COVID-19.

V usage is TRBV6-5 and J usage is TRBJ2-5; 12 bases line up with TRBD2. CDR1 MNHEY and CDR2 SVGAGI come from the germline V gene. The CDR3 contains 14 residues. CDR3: CSGRLAGGKETQYF. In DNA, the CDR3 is TGTTCCGGGAGGCTAGCGGGGGGGAAAGAGACCCAGTACTTC.

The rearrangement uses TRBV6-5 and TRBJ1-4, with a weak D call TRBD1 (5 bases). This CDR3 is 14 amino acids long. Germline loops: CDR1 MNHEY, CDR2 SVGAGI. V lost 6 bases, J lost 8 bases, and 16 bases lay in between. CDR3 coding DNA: TGTGCCAGCAGAGCCGTGGGGCTTGACGAAAAACTGTTTTTT. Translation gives CASRAVGLDEKLFF.

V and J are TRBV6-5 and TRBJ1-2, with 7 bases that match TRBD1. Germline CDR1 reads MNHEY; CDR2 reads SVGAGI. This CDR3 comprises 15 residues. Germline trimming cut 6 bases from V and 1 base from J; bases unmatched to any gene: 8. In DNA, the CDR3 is TGTGCCAGCAGCCATGGGACAGACTATAACTATGGCTACACCTTC. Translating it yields CASSHGTDYNYGYTF.

The CDR3 coding sequence is TGTGCCAGCAGCGCGTTAGACGGGATTAATGAAAAACTGTTTTTT. Its translation is CASSALDGINEKLFF. The chain combines TRBV9 with TRBJ1-4, with no clear D. This CDR3 region has 15 residues. From germline, CDR1 is SGDLS and CDR2 YYNGEE. V lost 3 bases and J 4 bases, leaving 13 bases between the germline ends.

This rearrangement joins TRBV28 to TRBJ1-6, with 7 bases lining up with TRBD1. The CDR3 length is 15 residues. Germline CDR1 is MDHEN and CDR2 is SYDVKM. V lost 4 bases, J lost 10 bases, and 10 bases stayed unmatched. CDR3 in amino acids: CASSYPGTVQSPLHF. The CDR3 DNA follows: TGTGCCAGCAGTTATCCCGGGACAGTCCAATCACCCCTCCACTTT.

CDR3 nucleotide sequence: TGTGCCAGCCGAGACAGCTATGAAAAACTGTTTTTT. It codes for CASRDSYEKLFF. The chain couples TRBV2 to TRBJ1-4; D is perhaps TRBD1 (5 bases). This CDR3 comprises 12 residues. Germline assignment: CDR1 SNHLY and CDR2 FYNNEI. The V and J ends lost 8 bases and 6 bases respectively, with 10 bases between them. Full variable domain (missing parts from reference TRBV2 and TRBJ1-4): EPEVTQTPSHQVTQMGQEVILRCVPISNHLYFYWYRQILGQKVEFLVSFYNNEISEKSEIFDDQFSVERPDGSNFTLKIRSTKLEDSAMYFCASRDSYEKLFFGSGTQLSVL.

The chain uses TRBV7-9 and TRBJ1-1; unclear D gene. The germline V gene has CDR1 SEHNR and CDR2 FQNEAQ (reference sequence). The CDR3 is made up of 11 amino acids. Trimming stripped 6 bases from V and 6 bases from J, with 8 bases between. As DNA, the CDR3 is TGTGCCAGCAGAGGGAGATCTGAAGCTTTCTTT. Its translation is CASRGRSEAFF.

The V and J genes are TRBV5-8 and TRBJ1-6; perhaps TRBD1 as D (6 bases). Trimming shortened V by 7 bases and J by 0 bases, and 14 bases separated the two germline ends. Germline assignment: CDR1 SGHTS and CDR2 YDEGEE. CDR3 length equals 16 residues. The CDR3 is CASWTARSSYNSPLHF. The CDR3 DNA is TGTGCCAGCTGGACAGCCCGAAGCTCCTATAATTCACCCCTCCACTTT.

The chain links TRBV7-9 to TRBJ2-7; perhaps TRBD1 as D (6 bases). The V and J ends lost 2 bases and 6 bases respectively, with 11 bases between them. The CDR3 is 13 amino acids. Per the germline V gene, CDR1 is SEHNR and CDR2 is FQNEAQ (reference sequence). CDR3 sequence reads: CASSLQTGGEQYF. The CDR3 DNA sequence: TGTGCCAGCAGCTTACAGACAGGAGGCGAGCAGTACTTC.

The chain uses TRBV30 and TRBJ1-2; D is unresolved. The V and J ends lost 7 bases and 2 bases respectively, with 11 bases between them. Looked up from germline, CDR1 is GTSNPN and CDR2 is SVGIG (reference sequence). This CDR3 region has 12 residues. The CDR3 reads CASSPQNYGYTF. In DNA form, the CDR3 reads TGTGCCTCCAGTCCGCAGAACTATGGCTACACCTTC.

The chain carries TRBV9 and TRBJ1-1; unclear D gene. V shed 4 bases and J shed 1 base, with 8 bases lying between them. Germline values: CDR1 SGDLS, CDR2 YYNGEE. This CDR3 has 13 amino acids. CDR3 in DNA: TGTGCCAGCAGCAGGCAGGAGAACACTGAAGCTTTCTTT. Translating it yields CASSRQENTEAFF.

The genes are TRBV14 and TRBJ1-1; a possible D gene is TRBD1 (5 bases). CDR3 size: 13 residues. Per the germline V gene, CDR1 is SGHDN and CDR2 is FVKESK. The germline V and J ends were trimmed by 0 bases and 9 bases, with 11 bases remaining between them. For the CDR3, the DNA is TGTGCCAGCAGCCAAGAGATGGCAGGGAAAGCTTTCTTT. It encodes CASSQEMAGKAFF.

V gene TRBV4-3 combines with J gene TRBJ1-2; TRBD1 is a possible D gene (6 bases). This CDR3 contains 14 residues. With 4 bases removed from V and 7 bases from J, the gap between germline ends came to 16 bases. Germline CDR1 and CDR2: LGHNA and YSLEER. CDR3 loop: CASSPELKQGGYTF. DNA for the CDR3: TGCGCCAGCAGCCCCGAACTAAAACAGGGTGGCTACACCTTC.

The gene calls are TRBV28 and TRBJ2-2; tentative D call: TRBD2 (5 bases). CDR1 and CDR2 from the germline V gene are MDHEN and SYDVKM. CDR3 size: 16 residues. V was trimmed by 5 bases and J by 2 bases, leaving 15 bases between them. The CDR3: CASSGRRRTNTGELFF. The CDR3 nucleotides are TGTGCCAGCAGTGGGAGACGGAGGACTAACACCGGGGAGCTGTTTTTT.

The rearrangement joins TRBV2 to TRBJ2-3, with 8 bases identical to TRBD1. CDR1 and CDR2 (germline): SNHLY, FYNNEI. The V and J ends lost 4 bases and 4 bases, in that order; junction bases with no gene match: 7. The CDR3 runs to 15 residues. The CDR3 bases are TGTGCCAGCAGTGGGGGTATGGACAGGGCAGATACGCAGTATTTT. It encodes CASSGGMDRADTQYF.

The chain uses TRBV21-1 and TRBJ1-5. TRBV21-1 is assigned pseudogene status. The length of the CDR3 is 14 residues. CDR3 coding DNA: TGTGCCAGCAGCATCGGTGACTTCAATCAGCCCCAGCATTTT. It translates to CASSIGDFNQPQHF.

The CDR3 DNA reads as TGTGCCAGCAGCTTTCATCGGGAGCCCGGGGAGCTGTTTTTT. Encoded protein: CASSFHREPGELFF. The chain joins TRBV7-8 to TRBJ2-2, with D perhaps matching TRBD2 (6 bases). The germline V and J ends were trimmed by 3 bases and 6 bases, with 11 bases remaining between them. Germline-derived CDR1 and CDR2 are SGHVS and FQNEAQ. The CDR3 spans 14 residues.

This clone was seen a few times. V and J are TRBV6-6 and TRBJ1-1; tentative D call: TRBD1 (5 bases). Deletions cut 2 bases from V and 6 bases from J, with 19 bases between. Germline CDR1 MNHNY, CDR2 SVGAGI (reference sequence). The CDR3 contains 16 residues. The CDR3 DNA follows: TGTGCCAGCAGTTACAAGAAGGGCAGGGTGGACCCTGAAGCTTTCTTT. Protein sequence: CASSYKKGRVDPEAFF.

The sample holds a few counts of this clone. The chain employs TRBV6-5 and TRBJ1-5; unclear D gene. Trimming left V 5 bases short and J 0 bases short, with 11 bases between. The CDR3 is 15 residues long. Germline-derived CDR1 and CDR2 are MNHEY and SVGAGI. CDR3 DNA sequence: TGTGCCAGCAGTCCGTTTGTAGCTAGCAATCAGCCCCAGCATTTT. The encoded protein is CASSPFVASNQPQHF.

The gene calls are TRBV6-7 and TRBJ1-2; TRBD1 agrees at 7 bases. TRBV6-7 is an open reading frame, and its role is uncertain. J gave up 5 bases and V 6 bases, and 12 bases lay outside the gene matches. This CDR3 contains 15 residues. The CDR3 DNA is TGTGCCAGCAGGGGGGACAGACAGTCTGAGTATGGCTACACCTTC. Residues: CASRGDRQSEYGYTF.

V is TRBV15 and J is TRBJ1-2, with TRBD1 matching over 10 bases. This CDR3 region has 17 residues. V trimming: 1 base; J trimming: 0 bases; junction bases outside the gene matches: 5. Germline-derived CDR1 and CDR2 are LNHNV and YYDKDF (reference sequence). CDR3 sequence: CATSRASGQGANYGYTF. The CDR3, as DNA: TGTGCCACCAGCAGAGCTAGCGGACAGGGGGCTAACTATGGCTACACCTTC.

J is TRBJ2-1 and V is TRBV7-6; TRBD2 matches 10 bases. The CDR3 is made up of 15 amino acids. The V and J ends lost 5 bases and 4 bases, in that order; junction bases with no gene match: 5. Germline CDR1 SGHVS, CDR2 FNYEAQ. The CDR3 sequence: CASSKLAGEYNEQFF. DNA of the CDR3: TGTGCCAGCAGCAAGCTAGCGGGGGAGTACAATGAGCAGTTCTTC.

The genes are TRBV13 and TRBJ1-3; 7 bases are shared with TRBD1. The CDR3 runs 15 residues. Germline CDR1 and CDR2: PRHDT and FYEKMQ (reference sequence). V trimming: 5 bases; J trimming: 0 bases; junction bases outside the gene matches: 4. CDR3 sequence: CASSPRGSSGNTIYF. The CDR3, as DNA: TGTGCCAGCAGCCCCAGGGGGTCCTCTGGAAACACCATATATTTT.

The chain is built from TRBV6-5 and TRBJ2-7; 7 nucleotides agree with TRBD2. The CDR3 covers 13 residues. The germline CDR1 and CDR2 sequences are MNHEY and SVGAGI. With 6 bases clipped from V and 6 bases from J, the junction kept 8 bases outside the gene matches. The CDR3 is CASRAGGRIEQYF. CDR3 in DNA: TGTGCCAGCAGAGCCGGGGGGAGAATCGAGCAGTACTTC.

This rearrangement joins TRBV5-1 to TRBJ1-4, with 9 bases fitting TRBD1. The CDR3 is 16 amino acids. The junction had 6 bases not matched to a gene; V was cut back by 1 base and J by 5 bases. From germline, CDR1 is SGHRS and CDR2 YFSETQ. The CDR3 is CASSLTGTGWNEKLFF. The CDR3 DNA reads TGCGCCAGCAGCTTGACCGGGACAGGGTGGAATGAAAAACTGTTTTTT.

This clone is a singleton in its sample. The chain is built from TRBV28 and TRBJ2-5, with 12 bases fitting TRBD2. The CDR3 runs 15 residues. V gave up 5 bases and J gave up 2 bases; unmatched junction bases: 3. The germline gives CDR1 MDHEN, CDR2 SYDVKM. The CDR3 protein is CASSLAGGHQETQYF. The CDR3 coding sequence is TGTGCCAGCAGTCTAGCGGGGGGGCATCAAGAGACCCAGTACTTC.

The CDR3 bases are TGTGCCAGCAGCCCTCACCGGGACAGGGACACTGAAGCTTTCTTT. Protein sequence: CASSPHRDRDTEAFF. The chain combines TRBV7-8 with TRBJ1-1; 9 bases match TRBD1. This CDR3 region has 15 residues. Per the germline V gene, CDR1 is SGHVS and CDR2 is FQNEAQ. Trimming cost V 5 bases and J 3 bases; bases outside gene matches: 7.